These 3 T cell receptor beta chains came from one sample sequenced in a study of T cells in Graves' hyperthyroidism and ophthalmopathy. TCR beta CDR3 regions were amplified from RNA transcripts. Initially, a first-round RT-PCR of the TCR CDR3 employed the HTBI primer set. TCRdb passed the multiplex PCR reads through MiXCR, listing each CDR3 protein once. The sample records fewer than 750,000 distinct CDR3 sequences, roughly 14% being singletons. Sequences were obtained from blood. The receptors stem from a woman aged 45 to 65 with Graves' ophthalmopathy.

This clonotype was observed many times. The V call is TRBV6-1, the J call TRBJ1-2, with TRBD1 identical over 11 bases. The ends lost 6 bases at V and 3 bases at J; junction bases unmatched: 6. CDR1 is MNHNS and CDR2 is SASEGT in the germline V gene. This CDR3 contains 15 residues. This CDR3 reads CASRRDRGSDYGYTF. CDR3 nucleotide sequence: TGTGCCAGCAGACGGGACAGGGGGTCAGACTATGGCTACACCTTC.

This sequence joins TRBV7-2 and TRBJ2-5, with 14 bases matching TRBD2. V was pared by 5 bases and J by 4 bases, with 15 bases of the junction left unmatched. The germline V gene has CDR1 SGHTA and CDR2 FQGNSA. The CDR3 is 19 residues long. CDR3 residues: CASSDFWGGLAGEGETQYF. The CDR3 nucleotides are TGTGCCAGCAGCGATTTTTGGGGGGGACTAGCGGGAGAGGGAGAGACCCAGTACTTC.

The gene calls are TRBV9 and TRBJ2-3; perhaps D is TRBD1 or TRBD2 (5 bases each). The CDR3 contains 14 residues. Germline assignment: CDR1 SGDLS and CDR2 YYNGEE. V lost 3 bases and J lost 4, with 12 bases in between. The CDR3 bases are TGTGCCAGCAGCGCCCGGGACGCGGCAGATACGCAGTATTTT. It specifies CASSARDAADTQYF. The full variable domain, with the rest looked up from reference TRBV9 and TRBJ2-3, is DSGVTQTPKHLITATGQRVTLRCSPRSGDLSVYWYQQSLDQGLQFLIQYYNGEERAKGNILERFSAQQFPDLHSELNLSSLELGDSALYFCASSARDAADTQYFGPGTRLTVL.